Shown below are 18 T cell receptor beta chains from a single sample sequenced in a study of immune heterogeneity within non-small cell lung tumors. Template material comprised bulk tumor genomic DNA at roughly 650 ng per sample. Several biopsies were spaced far apart within each primary tumor and obtained as surgery took place. Curative surgical treatment was performed in patients who had newly diagnosed, untreated non-small cell lung cancer. Multiplex PCR relied on 32 V and 13 J primers to amplify TCR beta CDR3. One entry per CDR3 protein, called by TCRdb with MiXCR from the multiplex PCR reads. The sample includes 1,200 or so distinct CDR3 sequences, approximately 50% seen only once; the top ten take over 15%. Specimen: lung tumor tissue. The receptors shown here come from a man in his 60s with non-small cell lung cancer.

This clonotype was detected only a few times. The genes are TRBV4-1 and TRBJ2-2; 7 positions agree with TRBD2. The V gene's germline CDR1 is MGHRA and CDR2 YSYEKL. Germline trimming cut 1 base from V and 6 bases from J; bases unmatched to any gene: 14. This CDR3 has 18 residues. The CDR3: CASSQGVARTRFSGELFF. As DNA, the CDR3 is TGCGCCAGCAGCCAAGGAGTGGCGAGGACTAGGTTTTCCGGGGAGCTGTTTTTT.

This clonotype appeared once. The V call is TRBV6-1, the J call TRBJ2-7; 9 bases fit TRBD1. Germline CDR1 is MNHNS and CDR2 is SASEGT. CDR3 length equals 15 residues. Trimming at V came to 6 bases and at J to 5 bases, leaving 11 bases not matched to a gene. The CDR3 DNA is TGTGCCAGCAGGACAGGGACAGGGCGTTCAAACGAGCAGTACTTC. As protein: CASRTGTGRSNEQYF.

This clonotype was seen only a few times. The chain is built from TRBV28 and TRBJ1-5, with D possibly being TRBD1 (6 bases). Germline values: CDR1 MDHEN, CDR2 SYDVKM. Trimming left V 2 bases short and J 3 bases short, with 11 bases between. CDR3 length: 15 residues. DNA of the CDR3: TGTGCCAGCAGTTTAATTCGACAGGTCAATCAGCCCCAGCATTTT. This encodes CASSLIRQVNQPQHF.

The chain is built from TRBV6-2 or TRBV6-3 and TRBJ1-5; 7 bases are a match to TRBD1. This CDR3 has 14 amino acids. V lost 6 bases, J lost 7 bases, and 9 bases stayed unmatched. Germline CDR1 and CDR2: MNHEY and SVGEGT. Here the CDR3 reads CASRVGTEKQPQHF. Written as DNA, the CDR3 is TGTGCCAGCAGAGTTGGGACAGAGAAGCAGCCCCAGCATTTT.

The chain has TRBV10-3 and TRBJ2-7, with TRBD2 identical over 7 bases. With 3 bases clipped from V and 4 bases from J, the junction kept 9 bases outside the gene matches. This CDR3 has 15 residues. Germline CDR1 reads ENHRY; CDR2 reads SYGVKD. The CDR3 nucleotides read TGTGCCATCAGTGAAGGTCCGGGAGGCGGATACGAGCAGTACTTC. As protein: CAISEGPGGGYEQYF.

This clonotype came up a few times. The chain combines TRBV7-3 with TRBJ2-1; D remains unclear. The V end lost 5 bases, the J end lost 6 bases, and 5 bases lay between the germline ends. The CDR3 spans 11 residues. Germline CDR1 SGHTA, CDR2 FQGTGA. The CDR3 spells CASSNLNEQFF. The DNA for the CDR3 is TGTGCCAGCAGCAACCTCAATGAGCAGTTCTTC.

The chain is built from TRBV6-5 and TRBJ2-2; no definite D call. Germline loops: CDR1 MNHEY, CDR2 SVGAGI. The ends were cut back, 7 bases at V and 0 bases at J, with 15 bases in the middle. The CDR3 covers 16 residues. The CDR3 spells CASIYSPRSNTGELFF. CDR3 coding DNA: TGTGCCAGCATCTACTCTCCGCGATCGAACACCGGGGAGCTGTTTTTT.

This chain uses TRBV11-2 with TRBJ2-2; D unresolved. Germline assignment: CDR1 SGHAT and CDR2 FQNNGV. CDR3 size: 13 residues. Trimming removed 2 bases from V and 6 bases from J, with 7 bases in between. CDR3 in DNA: TGTGCCAGCAGCTTACTGGCTCCCGGGGAGCTGTTTTTT. This encodes CASSLLAPGELFF.

With respect to this clonotype: Mismatch with germline at one junction end may stem from a read error. This rearrangement joins TRBV7-8 to TRBJ2-3, with TRBD2 identical over 11 bases. The germline V gene encodes CDR1 SGHVS and CDR2 FQNEAQ. This CDR3 is 16 amino acids long. The CDR3 region is CTSATRLAGLTDTQYF. The CDR3 region has the DNA TGTACCAGCGCGACCCGACTAGCGGGATTAACAGATACGCAGTATTTT.

The chain has TRBV29-1 and TRBJ1-1; D unclear. The CDR3 runs 11 residues. The germline gives CDR1 SQVTM, CDR2 ANQGSEA. V was trimmed by 8 bases and J by 4 bases, leaving 11 bases between them. The CDR3 here is CSSLWGTEAFF. The CDR3 DNA sequence: TGCAGCTCCCTTTGGGGCACTGAAGCTTTCTTT.

The rearrangement links TRBV6-9 to TRBJ2-7, with TRBD2 identical over 11 bases. The germline V gene has CDR1 MNHGY and CDR2 SVAAGI. After removal of 7 bases from V and 6 bases from J, the junction contained 8 bases not matched to a gene. This CDR3 comprises 14 residues. The CDR3 loop reads CASIWYSGRGEQYF. The CDR3 DNA is TGTGCCAGCATTTGGTATAGCGGGAGGGGCGAGCAGTACTTC.

This clonotype was detected only a few times. This chain joins TRBV5-5 and TRBJ2-7; TRBD1 might be the D (7 bases). The ends were cut back, 0 bases at V and 7 bases at J, with 20 bases in the middle. The CDR3 is made up of 16 amino acids. Germline CDR1 SGHKS, CDR2 YYEKEE (reference sequence). CDR3: CASSLDLGQAGGEQYF. CDR3 DNA: TGTGCCAGCAGCTTGGACCTCGGACAGGCTGGGGGGGAGCAGTACTTC.

This clonotype was counted a few times. This chain uses TRBV20-1 with TRBJ1-5, with D maybe TRBD1 (5 bases). Trimming stripped 3 bases from V and 6 bases from J, with 15 bases between. The CDR3 sequence is 14 residues long. Germline V gives CDR1 DFQATT, CDR2 SNEGSKA (reference sequence). Here the CDR3 DNA reads TGCAGTGCTAGGGGTGGGAGGGGAGGTCAGCCCCAGCATTTT. Translating it yields CSARGGRGGQPQHF.

This clonotype occurred a few times. The rearrangement uses TRBV7-9 and TRBJ1-2; D gene ambiguous. The CDR3 length is 11 residues. The V and J ends lost 1 base and 8 bases respectively, with 5 bases between them. Looked up from germline, CDR1 is SEHNR and CDR2 is FQNEAQ (reference sequence). The CDR3 bases are TGTGCCAGCAGCTTAGGGGCGGGCTACACCTTC. Its protein is CASSLGAGYTF.

In this sample, this clonotype turned up a few times. This CDR3 reads CASSRAPKLTNEKLFF. The DNA for the CDR3 is TGTGCCAGCAGCAGGGCCCCCAAGTTGACTAATGAAAAACTGTTTTTT. The J gene is TRBJ1-4, the V gene TRBV7-2, with unresolved D. Germline-derived CDR1 and CDR2 are SGHTA and FQGNSA. Trimming took 5 bases from V and 2 from J, leaving 15 bases between them. This CDR3 is 16 amino acids long.

This chain uses TRBV12-3 or TRBV12-4 with TRBJ2-2; D gene uncertain. CDR3 length: 12 residues. V was pared by 2 bases and J by 6 bases, with 4 bases between. The CDR3 is CASSLYPGELFF. CDR3 DNA sequence: TGTGCCAGCAGTTTATACCCCGGGGAGCTGTTTTTT.

The chain combines TRBV6-1 with TRBJ2-7; 7 bases fit TRBD2. V trimming: 4 bases; J trimming: 2 bases; junction bases outside the gene matches: 20. The CDR3 has 19 residues. Germline loops: CDR1 MNHNS, CDR2 SASEGT. The CDR3 sequence: CASSGTEASGLLGAYEQYF. The CDR3 DNA reads as TGTGCCAGCAGTGGCACAGAGGCTAGCGGACTCCTTGGCGCCTACGAGCAGTACTTC.

In this sample, this clonotype turned up a few times. V is TRBV5-1 and J is TRBJ2-3, with 8 bases matching TRBD2. The CDR3 runs 16 residues. Germline V gene lookup returns CDR1 SGHRS and CDR2 YFSETQ. J was trimmed by 6 bases and V by 1 base; bases with no gene match: 10. CDR3 nucleotide sequence: TGCGCCAGCAGCTTGCTGGGAGCGGGAGTCAGCGATACGCAGTATTTT. Amino acids: CASSLLGAGVSDTQYF.